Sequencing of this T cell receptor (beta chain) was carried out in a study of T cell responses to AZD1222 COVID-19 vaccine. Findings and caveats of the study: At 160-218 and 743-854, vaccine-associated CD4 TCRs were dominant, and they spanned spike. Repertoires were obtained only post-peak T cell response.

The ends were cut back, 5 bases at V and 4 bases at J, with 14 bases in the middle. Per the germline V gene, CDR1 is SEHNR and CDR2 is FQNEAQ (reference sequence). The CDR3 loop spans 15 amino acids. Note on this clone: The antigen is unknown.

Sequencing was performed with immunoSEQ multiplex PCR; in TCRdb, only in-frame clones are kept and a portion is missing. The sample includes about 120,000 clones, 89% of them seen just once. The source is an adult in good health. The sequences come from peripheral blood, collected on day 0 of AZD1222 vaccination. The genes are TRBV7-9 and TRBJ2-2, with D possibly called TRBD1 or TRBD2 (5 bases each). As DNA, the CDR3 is TGTGCCAGCAGCATAAAGACTGGGGGCACCGGGGAGCTGTTTTTT. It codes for CASSIKTGGTGELFF.